This T cell receptor beta chain was retrieved from a study of shared clonotypes between healthy human individuals. From germline, CDR1 is LNHDA and CDR2 SQIVND (reference sequence). The CDR3 is 14 amino acids. The assay used deep level. Some clones are missing from TCRdb's copy, which holds only in-frame ones; the method was immunoSEQ multiplex PCR. The sample includes around 510,000 clones, around 95% seen only once; the top ten take about 0.06%. The material sequenced was naive CD4+ T cells sorted from blood. Specified subset: CD45RA+ positively selected. This clonotype originated in a woman aged 25-40 years in good health. The rearrangement uses TRBV19 and TRBJ2-5, with unresolved D. The J call may be incorrect, as the DNA end agrees better with TRBJ2-7. Written as DNA, the CDR3 is TGTGCCAGTGCCCCTCCGGGTAGTCGCCACGAGCAGTACTTC. This codes for CASAPPGSRHEQYF.